These T cell receptor beta chains were read from a single sample in a study of spatial heterogeneity in lung cancer. TCRdb passed the 5' RACE reads through MiXCR, listing each CDR3 protein once. This table has 20,000 to 30,000 distinct CDR3 sequences, almost 10% appearing once. Sequences were derived from PBMCs, sampled at follow-up. The receptors shown here come from a male donor with early-stage non-small cell lung cancer. The CDR3 runs from the conserved cysteine through the conserved F or W. D genes are given only for firm matches. The size entry is marked missing in some rows and otherwise reads once, few, many or a size class.

TRBD2,TRBV3-1,many,TRBJ2-7,TGTGCCAGCAGCCAAGATCAACTAGCGGGGGTCTCCTACGAGCAGTACTTC,CASSQDQLAGVSYEQYF
NA,TRBV20-1,NA,TRBJ1-5,TGCAGTGGGGCGGGGCAGTATCAGCCCCAGCATTTT,CSGAGQYQPQHF
NA,TRBV7-9,few,TRBJ1-2,TGTGCCAGCAGCCTGCAGGGAGGTTATGGCTACACCTTC,CASSLQGGYGYTF
TRBD1,TRBV5-4,few,TRBJ1-4,TGTGCCAGCAGTCCTGACCCAGGGGGGAAACTGTTTTTT,CASSPDPGGKLFF
NA,TRBV12-3/TRBV12-4,many,TRBJ2-3,TGTGCCAGCAGTTTTAGGGATTCGGCAGATACGCAGTATTTT,CASSFRDSADTQYF
NA,TRBV24-1,NA,TRBJ2-5,TGTGCCACCAGTGAACCGGGTTCTCAAGAGACCCAGTACTTC,CATSEPGSQETQYF
NA,TRBV5-1,few,TRBJ1-1,TGCGCCAGCAGCGGTGGTGGAACCAACACTGAAGCTTTCTTT,CASSGGGTNTEAFF
NA,TRBV2,many,TRBJ2-1,TGTGCCAGCGTAAGGAGCAACGGGTATGAGCAGTTCTTC,CASVRSNGYEQFF
NA,TRBV5-4,many,TRBJ2-5,TGTGCCAGCAGCCGAAAAGAGACCCAGTACTTC,CASSRKETQYF
TRBD2,TRBV4-2,NA,TRBJ2-2,TGTGCCAGCAGCCTTCCTGCAAGCGGGGGAATTTTCGGGGAGCTGTTTTTT,CASSLPASGGIFGELFF
TRBD2,TRBV12-3/TRBV12-4,many,TRBJ2-3,TGTGCCAGCAGTTTGGGGCGGGGGGATGACACAGATACGCAGTATTTT,CASSLGRGDDTDTQYF
NA,TRBV18,many,TRBJ2-5,TGTGCCAGCTCACCGTCCTTGGAGGGGTCAAAGACCCAGTACTTC,CASSPSLEGSKTQYF
TRBD2,TRBV9,many,TRBJ2-3,TGTGCCAGCAGCGTCCCCCAACAAGGGACTAGCGGGGGCACAGATACGCAGTATTTT,CASSVPQQGTSGGTDTQYF
NA,TRBV15,few,TRBJ2-7,TGTGCCACCAGCAGAGATAATAGCTACGAGCAGTACTTC,CATSRDNSYEQYF
NA,TRBV5-1,few,TRBJ2-5,TGCGCCAGCGGCTCGTCGAAGGTCCAAGAGACCCAGTACTTC,CASGSSKVQETQYF
NA,TRBV4-2,NA,TRBJ1-5,TGTGCCAGCAGCCAAGTCGGAGGCGGTAGCAATCAGCCCCAGCATTTT,CASSQVGGGSNQPQHF
NA,TRBV4-1,NA,TRBJ2-5,TGCGCCAGCAGCCCCAGAGAGTACCAAGAGACCCAGTACTTC,CASSPREYQETQYF
NA,TRBV11-3,many,TRBJ1-1,TGTGCCAGCAGCTTAGGCCAGTCGAACACTGAAGCTTTCTTT,CASSLGQSNTEAFF
NA,TRBV5-1,NA,TRBJ2-5,TGCGCCAGCAGCTTGGATCCAGGGCGAGAGACCCAGTACTTC,CASSLDPGRETQYF
NA,TRBV2,many,TRBJ1-6,TGTGCCAGCAGTGTGGGACGGGTGAATAATTCACCCCTCCACTTT,CASSVGRVNNSPLHF
NA,TRBV7-9,many,TRBJ2-6,TGTGCCAGCAGCTTGGTAGATGGGGCCAACGTCCTGACTTTC,CASSLVDGANVLTF
NA,TRBV7-2,many,TRBJ2-7,TGTGCCAGCAGCTTAGTGGTGTCGGGGTCCTACGAGCAGTACTTC,CASSLVVSGSYEQYF
NA,TRBV20-1,few,TRBJ1-5,TGCAGTGCTAAGCGGTCCGGGGAAAATCAGCCCCAGCATTTT,CSAKRSGENQPQHF
NA,TRBV5-1,NA,TRBJ1-1,TGCGCCAGCAGCTTGGCCCTCTTCACAGGGACTGAAGCTTTCTTT,CASSLALFTGTEAFF
TRBD1,TRBV6-2/TRBV6-3,few,TRBJ2-7,TGTGCCAGCAGTTACGACCGACAGGGAAGCTACGAGCAGTACTTC,CASSYDRQGSYEQYF
NA,TRBV4-1,NA,TRBJ1-5,TGCGCCAGCAGCCAAGAAAGGGGTGTGGGGGTTGACTCTCAGCCCCAGCATTTT,CASSQERGVGVDSQPQHF
NA,TRBV11-2,many,TRBJ1-5,TGTGCCAGCGGAAATCATCAGCCCCAGCATTTT,CASGNHQPQHF
NA,TRBV4-3,NA,TRBJ1-6,TGCGCCAGCAGCCAAGATCGGAGCATTTCACCCCTCCACTTT,CASSQDRSISPLHF
TRBD1,TRBV6-2/TRBV6-3,NA,TRBJ1-6,TGTGCCAGCAGTTACTCGGGACAGAGCCATAATTCACCCCTCCACTTT,CASSYSGQSHNSPLHF
NA,TRBV20-1,few,TRBJ1-1,TGCAGTGCTAGACCTTTGAACACTGAAGCTTTCTTT,CSARPLNTEAFF
TRBD2,TRBV3-1,many,TRBJ2-1,TGTGCCAGCAGCCACGCGGGGGGGGCCTATGAGCAGTTCTTC,CASSHAGGAYEQFF
NA,TRBV2,many,TRBJ1-2,TGTGCCAGCAGTGAAGCAGGATGGGAAAACTATGGCTACACCTTC,CASSEAGWENYGYTF
NA,TRBV20-1,NA,TRBJ1-5,TGCAGTGCTAGAGATGGGGGGAATCAGCCCCAGCATTTT,CSARDGGNQPQHF
NA,TRBV20-1,few,TRBJ1-2,TGCAGTGCCCGCGAGGGGGGGCGAGGCTACACCTTC,CSAREGGRGYTF
TRBD1,TRBV9,many,TRBJ1-1,TGTGCCAGCAGCCCTGCTGAGGGGGCGACAGCTTTCTTT,CASSPAEGATAFF
TRBD2,TRBV7-6,many,TRBJ2-7,TGTGCCAGCAGCTTAACAGCGGGGGGTAACGAGCAGTACTTC,CASSLTAGGNEQYF
NA,TRBV4-2,many,TRBJ2-7,TGTGCCAGCAGCCAAGAGGTTTTCCAGGCGGAACCCTACGAGCAGTACTTC,CASSQEVFQAEPYEQYF
TRBD1,TRBV20-1,few,TRBJ2-7,TGCAGTGCTAGTCCCTTGGACAGGCTCTACGAGCAGTACTTC,CSASPLDRLYEQYF
NA,TRBV7-8,many,TRBJ1-6,TGTGCCAGCAGCCCAGGGACGTACAATAATTCACCCCTCCACTTT,CASSPGTYNNSPLHF
NA,TRBV5-1,few,TRBJ1-3,TGCGCCAGCAGCGAGGGTGACTCTGGAAACACCATATATTTT,CASSEGDSGNTIYF
NA,TRBV20-1,NA,TRBJ1-1,TGCAGTGCTAGAGCGGGAGGGCAGCCTGAAGCTTTCTTT,CSARAGGQPEAFF
NA,TRBV6-2/TRBV6-3,many,TRBJ1-5,TGTGCCAGCAGCCTCAGGGGACAGCCCCAGCATTTT,CASSLRGQPQHF
NA,TRBV6-5,many,TRBJ2-7,TGTGCCAGCAGTTTTACCCCTGGAGGGGCGCAAACCGAGCAGTACTTC,CASSFTPGGAQTEQYF
TRBD1,TRBV15,few,TRBJ1-5,TGTGCCACCAGCAGAGTGGGACAGGGTGTAGAGCCCCAGCATTTT,CATSRVGQGVEPQHF
NA,TRBV2,many,TRBJ2-3,TGTGCCAGCAGTGAAACGGGCAAAACAGATACGCAGTATTTT,CASSETGKTDTQYF
NA,TRBV5-1,many,TRBJ2-7,TGCGCCAGCAGCTTGGAGGCAGGGGTCTACGAGCAGTACTTC,CASSLEAGVYEQYF
NA,TRBV28,many,TRBJ1-3,TGTGCCAGCAGTTCCGCCGGGACTAATGGAAACACCATATATTTT,CASSSAGTNGNTIYF
NA,TRBV4-1,few,TRBJ1-6,TGCGCCAGCAGCCAAGGGGCGCCGGGGTGGCTCAGCTCACCCCTCCACTTT,CASSQGAPGWLSSPLHF
TRBD1,TRBV11-2,NA,TRBJ1-6,TGTGCCAGCAGCTTGAGGGGGCCGGCAAATAATTCACCCCTCCACTTT,CASSLRGPANNSPLHF
TRBD2,TRBV10-3,few,TRBJ2-5,TGTGCCATCAGTGACCCTCGACTAGCAGTCACAGAGACCCAGTACTTC,CAISDPRLAVTETQYF
NA,TRBV28,NA,TRBJ1-1,TGTGCCAGCAGTTTAGTCGGATGGGCTGGGGACACTGAAGCTTTCTTT,CASSLVGWAGDTEAFF